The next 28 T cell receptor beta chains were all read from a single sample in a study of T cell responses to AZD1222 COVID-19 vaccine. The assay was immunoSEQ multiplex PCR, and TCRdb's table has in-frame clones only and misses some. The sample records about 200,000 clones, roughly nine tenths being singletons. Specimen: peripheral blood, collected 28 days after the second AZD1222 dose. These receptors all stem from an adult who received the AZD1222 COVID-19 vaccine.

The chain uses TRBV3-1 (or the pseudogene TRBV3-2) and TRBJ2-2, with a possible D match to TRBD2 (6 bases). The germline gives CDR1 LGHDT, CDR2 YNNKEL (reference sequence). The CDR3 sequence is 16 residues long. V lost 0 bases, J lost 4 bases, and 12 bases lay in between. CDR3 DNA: TGTGCCAGCAGCCAAGAAATGACTAGTGGCACCGGGGAGCTGTTTTTT. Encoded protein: CASSQEMTSGTGELFF.

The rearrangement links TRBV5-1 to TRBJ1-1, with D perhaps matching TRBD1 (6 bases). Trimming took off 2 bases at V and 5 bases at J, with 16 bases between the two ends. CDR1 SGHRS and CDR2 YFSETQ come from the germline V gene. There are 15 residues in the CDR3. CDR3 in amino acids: CASSFSAGAKTEAFF. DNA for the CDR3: TGCGCCAGCAGCTTTAGTGCAGGGGCCAAAACTGAAGCTTTCTTT.

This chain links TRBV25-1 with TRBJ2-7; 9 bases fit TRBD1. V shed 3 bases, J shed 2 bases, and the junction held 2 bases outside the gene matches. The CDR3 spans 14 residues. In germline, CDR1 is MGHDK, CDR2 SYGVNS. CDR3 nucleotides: TGTGCCAGCAGTGACCGGGACAGGGCCTACGAGCAGTACTTC. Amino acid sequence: CASSDRDRAYEQYF.

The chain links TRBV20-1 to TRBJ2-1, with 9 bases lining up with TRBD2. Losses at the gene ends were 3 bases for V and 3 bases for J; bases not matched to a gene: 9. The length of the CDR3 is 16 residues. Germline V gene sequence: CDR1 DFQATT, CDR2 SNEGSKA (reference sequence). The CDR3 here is CSASSGLAGLYNEQFF. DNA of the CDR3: TGCAGTGCTAGTAGCGGTCTAGCGGGACTCTACAATGAGCAGTTCTTC.

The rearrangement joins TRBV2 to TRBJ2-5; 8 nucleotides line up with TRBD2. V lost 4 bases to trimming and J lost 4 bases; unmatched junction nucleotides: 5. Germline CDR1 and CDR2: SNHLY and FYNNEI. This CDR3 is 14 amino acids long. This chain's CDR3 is CASSGWLAGETQYF. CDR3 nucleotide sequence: TGTGCCAGCAGTGGGTGGCTAGCGGGAGAGACCCAGTACTTC.

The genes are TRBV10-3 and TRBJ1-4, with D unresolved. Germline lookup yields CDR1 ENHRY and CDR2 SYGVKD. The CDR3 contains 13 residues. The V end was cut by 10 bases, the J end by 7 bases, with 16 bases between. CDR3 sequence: CATLATGSEKLFF. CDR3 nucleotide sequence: TGTGCCACCCTCGCCACGGGAAGTGAAAAACTGTTTTTT.

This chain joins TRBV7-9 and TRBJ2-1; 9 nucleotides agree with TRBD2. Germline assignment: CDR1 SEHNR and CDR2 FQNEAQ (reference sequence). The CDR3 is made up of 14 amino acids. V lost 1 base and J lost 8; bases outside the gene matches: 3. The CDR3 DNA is TGTGCCAGCAGCTTAGAACTAGCGGGCGATGAGCAGTTCTTC. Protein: CASSLELAGDEQFF.

CDR3 region: CAWSFQPGLAGYYYEQYF. CDR3 DNA sequence: TGTGCCTGGAGTTTTCAACCGGGACTAGCGGGATATTACTACGAGCAGTACTTC. This rearrangement joins TRBV30 to TRBJ2-7, with 13 bases aligning to TRBD2. The germline CDR1 and CDR2 sequences are GTSNPN and SVGIG (reference sequence). Germline trimming cut 2 bases from V and 3 bases from J; bases unmatched to any gene: 13. The CDR3 runs to 18 residues.

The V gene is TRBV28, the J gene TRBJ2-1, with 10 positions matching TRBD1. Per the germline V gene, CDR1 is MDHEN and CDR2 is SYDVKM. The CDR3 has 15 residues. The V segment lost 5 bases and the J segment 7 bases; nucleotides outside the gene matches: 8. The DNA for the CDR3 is TGTGCCAGCAGTCCCTCGGGACAGGGGCGTAATGAGCAGTTCTTC. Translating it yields CASSPSGQGRNEQFF.

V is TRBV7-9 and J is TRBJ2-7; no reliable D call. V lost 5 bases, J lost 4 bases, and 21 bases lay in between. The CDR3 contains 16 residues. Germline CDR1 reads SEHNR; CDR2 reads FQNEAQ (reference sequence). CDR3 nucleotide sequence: TGTGCCAGCAGCCCGACCCCCGTCGTTAGAGCTTACGAGCAGTACTTC. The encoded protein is CASSPTPVVRAYEQYF.

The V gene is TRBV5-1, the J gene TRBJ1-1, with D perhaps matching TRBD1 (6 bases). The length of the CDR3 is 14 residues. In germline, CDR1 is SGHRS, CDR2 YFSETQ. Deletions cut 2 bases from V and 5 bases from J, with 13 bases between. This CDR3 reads CASSFGGPGTEAFF. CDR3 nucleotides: TGCGCCAGCAGCTTCGGGGGGCCTGGGACTGAAGCTTTCTTT.

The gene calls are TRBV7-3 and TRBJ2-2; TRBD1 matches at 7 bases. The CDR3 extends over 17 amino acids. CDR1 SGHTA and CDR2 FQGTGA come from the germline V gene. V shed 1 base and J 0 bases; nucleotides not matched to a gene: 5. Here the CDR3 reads CASSLNPQGANTGELFF. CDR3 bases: TGTGCCAGCAGCTTAAATCCGCAGGGGGCGAACACCGGGGAGCTGTTTTTT. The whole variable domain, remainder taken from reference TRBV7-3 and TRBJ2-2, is GAGVSQTPSNKVTEKGKYVELRCDPISGHTALYWYRQSLGQGPEFLIYFQGTGAADDSGLPNDRFFAVRPEGSVSTLKIQRTERGDSAVYLCASSLNPQGANTGELFFGEGSRLTVL.

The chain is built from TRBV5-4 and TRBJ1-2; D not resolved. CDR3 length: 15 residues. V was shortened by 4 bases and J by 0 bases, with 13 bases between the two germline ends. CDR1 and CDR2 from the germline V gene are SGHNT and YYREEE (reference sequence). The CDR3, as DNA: TGTGCCAGCAGCCCCAGGCAGATCCCTAACTATGGCTACACCTTC. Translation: CASSPRQIPNYGYTF.

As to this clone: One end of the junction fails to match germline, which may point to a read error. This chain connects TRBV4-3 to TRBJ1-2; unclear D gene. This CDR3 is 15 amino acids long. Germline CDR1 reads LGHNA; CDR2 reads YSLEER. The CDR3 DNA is TGCGCCAGCAGCCAAGATCCCGGCAGACACTATGACTACACCTTC. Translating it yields CASSQDPGRHYDYTF.

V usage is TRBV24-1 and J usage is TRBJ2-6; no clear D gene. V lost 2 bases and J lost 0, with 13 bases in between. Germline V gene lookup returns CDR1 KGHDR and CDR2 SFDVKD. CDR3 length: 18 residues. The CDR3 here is CATSDWSGPFSGANVLTF. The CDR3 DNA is TGTGCCACCAGTGATTGGTCAGGTCCCTTCTCTGGGGCCAACGTCCTGACTTTC.

CDR3 region: CASSGGWDSNQPQHF. The DNA of the CDR3 is TGTGCCAGCAGCGGGGGTTGGGACAGCAATCAGCCCCAGCATTTT. The chain recombines TRBV5-8 with TRBJ1-5; the D gene is possibly TRBD1 (5 bases). V shed 4 bases and J shed 1 base, with 12 bases lying between them. CDR1 is SGHTS and CDR2 is YDEGEE in the germline V gene. The CDR3 sequence is 15 residues long.

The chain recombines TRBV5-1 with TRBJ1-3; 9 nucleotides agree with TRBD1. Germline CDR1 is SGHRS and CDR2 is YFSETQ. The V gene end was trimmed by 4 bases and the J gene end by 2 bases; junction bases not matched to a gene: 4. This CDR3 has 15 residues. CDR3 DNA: TGCGCCAGCAGCCGGGGACAGGGAACTGGAAACACCATATATTTT. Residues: CASSRGQGTGNTIYF.

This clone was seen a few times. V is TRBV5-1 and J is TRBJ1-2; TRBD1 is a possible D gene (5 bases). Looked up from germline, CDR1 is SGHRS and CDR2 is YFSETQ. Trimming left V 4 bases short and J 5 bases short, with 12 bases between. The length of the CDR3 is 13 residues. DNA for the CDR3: TGCGCCAGCAGCCCCGACAGTAATTATGGCTACACCTTC. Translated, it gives CASSPDSNYGYTF.

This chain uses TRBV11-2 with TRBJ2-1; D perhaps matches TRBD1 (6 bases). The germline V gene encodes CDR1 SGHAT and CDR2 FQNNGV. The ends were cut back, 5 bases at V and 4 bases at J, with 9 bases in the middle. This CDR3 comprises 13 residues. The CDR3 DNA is TGTGCCAGCAGCCAGGGGCGGTACAATGAGCAGTTCTTC. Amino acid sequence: CASSQGRYNEQFF.

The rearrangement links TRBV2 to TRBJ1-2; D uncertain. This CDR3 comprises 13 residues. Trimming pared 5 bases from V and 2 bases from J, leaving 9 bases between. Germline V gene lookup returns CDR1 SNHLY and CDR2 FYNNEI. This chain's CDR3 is CASSNAENYGYTF. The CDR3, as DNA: TGTGCCAGCAGTAACGCAGAAAACTATGGCTACACCTTC.

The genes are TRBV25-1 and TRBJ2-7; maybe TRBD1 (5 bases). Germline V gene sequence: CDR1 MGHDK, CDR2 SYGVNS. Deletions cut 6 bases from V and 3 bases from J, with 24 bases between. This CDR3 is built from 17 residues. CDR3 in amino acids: CASSGREASKGGYEQYF. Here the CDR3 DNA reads TGTGCCAGCAGCGGCAGGGAAGCTTCCAAAGGCGGCTACGAGCAGTACTTC.

The CDR3 bases are TGTGCCAGTAGTTCGCTGAGTGGGGGGCGCCGTATGTCATTGTATGGCTACACCTTC. This sequence encodes CASSSLSGGRRMSLYGYTF. The chain links TRBV19 to TRBJ1-2; TRBD1 is a possible D gene (6 bases). V lost 5 bases and J 5 bases, leaving 30 bases between the germline ends. Germline V CDR1 and CDR2: LNHDA, SQIVND (reference sequence). The CDR3 is made up of 19 amino acids.

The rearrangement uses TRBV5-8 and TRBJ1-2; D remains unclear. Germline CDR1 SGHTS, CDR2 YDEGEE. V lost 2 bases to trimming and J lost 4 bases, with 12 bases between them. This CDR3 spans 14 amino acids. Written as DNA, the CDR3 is TGTGCCAGCAGCTTTTTGCAGGCTTCCTATGGCTACACCTTC. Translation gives CASSFLQASYGYTF.

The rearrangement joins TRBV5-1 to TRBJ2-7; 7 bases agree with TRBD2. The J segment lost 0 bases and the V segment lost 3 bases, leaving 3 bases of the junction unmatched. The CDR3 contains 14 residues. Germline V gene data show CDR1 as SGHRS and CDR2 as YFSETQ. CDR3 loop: CASSWSGTSYEQYF. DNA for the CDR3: TGCGCCAGCAGCTGGAGCGGGACCTCCTACGAGCAGTACTTC. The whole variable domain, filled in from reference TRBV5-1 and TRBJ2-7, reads KAGVTQTPRYLIKTRGQQVTLSCSPISGHRSVSWYQQTPGQGLQFLFEYFSETQRNKGNFPGRFSGRQFSNSRSEMNVSTLELGDSALYLCASSWSGTSYEQYFGPGTRLTVT.

The CDR3: CASSQARDRDKNIQYF. The DNA for the CDR3 is TGCGCCAGCAGCCAAGCCCGGGACAGGGACAAAAACATTCAGTACTTC. The chain has TRBV4-1 and TRBJ2-4, with 9 bases fitting TRBD1. V lost 1 base, J lost 3 bases, and 4 bases stayed unmatched. CDR1 is MGHRA, CDR2 YSYEKL, per germline. The length of the CDR3 is 16 residues.

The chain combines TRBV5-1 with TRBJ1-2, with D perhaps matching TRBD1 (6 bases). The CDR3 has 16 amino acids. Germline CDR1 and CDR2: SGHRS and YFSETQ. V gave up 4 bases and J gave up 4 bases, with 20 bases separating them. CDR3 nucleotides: TGCGCCAGCAGCCCCCCGGTTACAGGGCCCTTCTATGGCTACACCTTC. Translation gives CASSPPVTGPFYGYTF.

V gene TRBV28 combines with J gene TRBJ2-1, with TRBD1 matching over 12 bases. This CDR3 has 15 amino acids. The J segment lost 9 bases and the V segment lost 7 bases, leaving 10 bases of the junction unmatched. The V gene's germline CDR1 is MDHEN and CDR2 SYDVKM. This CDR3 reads CASKRDRGRGSEQFF. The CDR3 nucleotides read TGTGCCAGCAAACGGGACAGGGGGCGAGGGAGTGAGCAGTTCTTC.

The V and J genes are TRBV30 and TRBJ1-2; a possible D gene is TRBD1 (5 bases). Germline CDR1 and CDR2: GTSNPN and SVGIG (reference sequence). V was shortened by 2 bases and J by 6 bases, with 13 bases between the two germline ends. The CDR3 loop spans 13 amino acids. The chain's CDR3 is CAWSLSLGDGYTF. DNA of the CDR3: TGTGCCTGGAGTTTATCATTGGGGGATGGCTACACCTTC. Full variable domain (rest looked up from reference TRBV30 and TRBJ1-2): SQTIHQWPATLVQPVGSPLSLECTVEGTSNPNLYWYRQAAGRGLQLLFYSVGIGQISSEVPQNLSASRPQDRQFILSSKKLLLSDSGFYLCAWSLSLGDGYTFGSGTRLTVV.